What follows are 18 T cell receptor beta chains derived from one specimen sequenced in a study of beta chain features in type 1 diabetes. Findings and limits, study-wide: Moderate but significant shortening of TCRB CDR3s was recorded in all four CD4+ subsets from Type 1 diabetes patients.

Every isolated RNA sample was fully reverse transcribed, so sequencing captured expressed TCRB transcripts. The protocol was immunoSEQ multiplex PCR, while the TCRdb copy is restricted to in-frame clones and leaves out a portion. The sample has roughly 220,000 clones, more than 15% seen once; the top ten hold less than 0.09%. No antigens are known for them. Specimen: naive CD4+ T cells from blood. These TCRs come from a man aged 25 to 40 with type 1 diabetes.

The rearrangement joins TRBV5-1 to TRBJ1-5; D call uncertain. Trimming removed 7 bases at V and 6 bases at J, with 11 bases between. This CDR3 is built from 12 residues. Germline CDR1 is SGHRS and CDR2 is YFSETQ. CDR3 DNA: TGCGCCAGCCCAACTCGGGCTCAGCCCCAGCATTTT. It codes for CASPTRAQPQHF.

The V call is TRBV28, the J call TRBJ2-7; D is unresolved. V gave up 2 bases and J gave up 2 bases, with 10 bases separating them. CDR1 MDHEN and CDR2 SYDVKM come from the germline V gene. CDR3 length: 14 amino acids. The CDR3 protein is CASSLAEQAYEQYF. The CDR3 bases are TGTGCCAGCAGTTTAGCAGAGCAGGCCTACGAGCAGTACTTC. Complete variable domain (other parts from reference TRBV28 and TRBJ2-7): DVKVTQSSRYLVKRTGEKVFLECVQDMDHENMFWYRQDPGLGLRLIYFSYDVKMKEKGDIPEGYSVSREKKERFSLILESASTNQTSMYLCASSLAEQAYEQYFGPGTRLTVT.

The genes are TRBV4-2 and TRBJ1-2; D is undetermined. CDR3 length equals 12 residues. Germline CDR1 is LGHNA and CDR2 is YNFKEQ. Trimming took 1 base from V and 6 from J, leaving 6 bases between them. CDR3 amino acids: CASSQGGDGYTF. The DNA for the CDR3 is TGTGCCAGCAGCCAAGGCGGCGATGGCTACACCTTC.

The V call is TRBV7-9, the J call TRBJ2-5; TRBD2 matches at 9 bases. There are 16 residues in the CDR3. V lost 5 bases to trimming and J lost 1 base; unmatched junction nucleotides: 8. Germline CDR1 SEHNR, CDR2 FQNEAQ (reference sequence). The CDR3 DNA follows: TGTGCCAGCAGCCCATTACTAGCGGGCCTCCAAGAGACCCAGTACTTC. It yields the protein CASSPLLAGLQETQYF.

The chain uses TRBV10-3 and TRBJ2-6, with D perhaps TRBD1 or TRBD2 (5 bases each). Trimming pared 8 bases from V and 4 bases from J, leaving 9 bases between. CDR3 length: 13 amino acids. Germline V CDR1 and CDR2: ENHRY, SYGVKD. CDR3 loop: CAIRDGGANVLTF. CDR3 DNA sequence: TGTGCCATCCGGGACGGAGGGGCCAACGTCCTGACTTTC.

The genes are TRBV7-9 and TRBJ2-1; 9 nucleotides align to TRBD1. In germline, CDR1 is SEHNR, CDR2 FQNEAQ (reference sequence). After removal of 7 bases from V and 8 bases from J, the junction contained 9 bases not matched to a gene. This CDR3 has 14 residues. CDR3 sequence: CASIAGQGFDEQFF. The CDR3 nucleotides are TGTGCCAGCATCGCGGGACAGGGTTTTGATGAGCAGTTCTTC. Variable domain in full (rest from reference TRBV7-9 and TRBJ2-1): DTGVSQNPRHKITKRGQNVTFRCDPISEHNRLYWYRQTLGQGPEFLTYFQNEAQLEKSRLLSDRFSAERPKGSFSTLEIQRTEQGDSAMYLCASIAGQGFDEQFFGPGTRLTVL.

Concerning this clone: Other DNA variants within this sample encode the same CDR3. This chain links TRBV29-1 with TRBJ1-1; D perhaps matches TRBD1 (6 bases). The V gene's germline CDR1 is SQVTM and CDR2 ANQGSEA. CDR3 length equals 12 residues. V was shortened by 7 bases and J by 0 bases, with 9 bases between the two germline ends. The CDR3 DNA is TGCAGCGGCCAGGGGTTGAACACTGAAGCTTTCTTT. This translates into CSGQGLNTEAFF.

The J gene is TRBJ2-7, the V gene TRBV9; D gene unclear. The CDR3 is 13 residues long. In germline, CDR1 is SGDLS, CDR2 YYNGEE. V was trimmed by 0 bases and J by 2 bases, leaving 6 bases between them. The CDR3 DNA is TGTGCCAGCAGCGTAGGATTAGCCTACGAGCAGTACTTC. Translating gives CASSVGLAYEQYF.

The CDR3 is CASSLSPSGTSYVTQYF. CDR3 bases: TGTGCCAGCAGCTTAAGCCCCTCGGGGACTAGTTATGTCACCCAGTACTTC. The J gene is TRBJ2-5, the V gene TRBV7-8; the match to TRBD2 covers 8 bases. Germline CDR1 and CDR2: SGHVS and FQNEAQ. The CDR3 sequence is 17 residues long. After removal of 2 bases from V and 8 bases from J, the junction contained 16 bases not matched to a gene.

There are a few counts of this clone. The V call is TRBV7-2, the J call TRBJ2-3, with D hard to call. Looked up from germline, CDR1 is SGHTA and CDR2 is FQGNSA. The CDR3 covers 12 residues. V dropped 1 base and J dropped 13 bases, with 12 bases sitting between them. DNA of the CDR3: TGTGCCAGCAGCTTAGTTGCGGTGAACAAGTATTTT. This translates into CASSLVAVNKYF.

Of note for this clone: Other DNA variants within this sample encode the same CDR3. The rearrangement links TRBV7-9 to TRBJ2-5; 7 nucleotides match TRBD2. Germline loops: CDR1 SEHNR, CDR2 FQNEAQ (reference sequence). The V segment lost 3 bases and the J segment 4 bases; nucleotides outside the gene matches: 2. The CDR3 spans 13 residues. The CDR3 sequence: CASSFPGGETQYF. DNA of the CDR3: TGTGCCAGCAGCTTCCCGGGGGGAGAGACCCAGTACTTC.

The rearrangement uses TRBV29-1 and TRBJ1-5, with 8 bases that match TRBD1. Germline V gene data show CDR1 as SQVTM and CDR2 as ANQGSEA. This CDR3 comprises 14 residues. The V segment lost 4 bases and the J segment 6 bases; nucleotides outside the gene matches: 8. For the CDR3, the DNA is TGCAGCGTTGTGGTCTCAGGGGGCCTTCAGCCCCAGCATTTT. Protein product: CSVVVSGGLQPQHF.

Here the CDR3 DNA reads TGTGCCAGCAGTTGGACGGGCGACAATCAGCCCCAGCATTTT. This translates into CASSWTGDNQPQHF. This chain uses TRBV7-9 with TRBJ1-5, with D unclear. In germline, CDR1 is SEHNR, CDR2 FQNEAQ (reference sequence). V lost 6 bases and J lost 3, with 12 bases in between. The CDR3 spans 14 residues.

The rearrangement links TRBV20-1 to TRBJ2-1; TRBD1 aligns across 7 bases. Germline V lookup: CDR1 DFQATT, CDR2 SNEGSKA (reference sequence). The CDR3 is made up of 10 amino acids. The V segment lost 6 bases and the J segment 10 bases; nucleotides outside the gene matches: 3. CDR3 protein: CSAEQGEQFF. CDR3 bases: TGCAGTGCCGAACAGGGGGAGCAGTTCTTC.

This chain joins TRBV19 and TRBJ1-5, with 8 bases aligning to TRBD1. The CDR3 extends over 13 amino acids. From germline, CDR1 is LNHDA and CDR2 SQIVND (reference sequence). V shed 5 bases, J shed 7 bases, and the junction held 4 bases outside the gene matches. CDR3 in DNA: TGTGCCAGTAGTGGGGCAGGGGGCCAGCCCCAGCATTTT. This gives the protein CASSGAGGQPQHF.

This clone was recorded a few times. The genes are TRBV18 and TRBJ2-4, with a tentative D call TRBD2 (7 bases). In germline, CDR1 is KGHSH, CDR2 LQKENI. This CDR3 spans 15 amino acids. V lost 3 bases and J lost 7, with 16 bases in between. The DNA for the CDR3 is TGTGCCAGCTCACCCCCCGGGGGGCGCGGGAACATTCAGTACTTC. Its protein is CASSPPGGRGNIQYF.

The chain combines TRBV30 with TRBJ1-2, with D perhaps matching TRBD1 (5 bases). Looked up from germline, CDR1 is GTSNPN and CDR2 is SVGIG (reference sequence). V was clipped by 3 bases and J by 0 bases, with 8 bases between them. This CDR3 has 13 residues. CDR3 nucleotides: TGTGCCTGGAGCGGACATTCTAACTATGGCTACACCTTC. It specifies CAWSGHSNYGYTF.

A note on this clone: Distinct nucleotide sequences in the sample also encode this CDR3. V gene TRBV30 combines with J gene TRBJ1-5; 9 positions match TRBD1. In germline, CDR1 is GTSNPN, CDR2 SVGIG (reference sequence). V shed 4 bases, J shed 6 bases, and the junction held 4 bases outside the gene matches. CDR3 size: 13 residues. The CDR3 sequence: CAWKGQGIQPQHF. In nucleotides, the CDR3 is TGTGCCTGGAAGGGACAGGGAATTCAGCCCCAGCATTTT.